This T cell receptor beta chain appears in the sequencing data of a study of Graves' ophthalmopathy and Graves' hyperthyroidism. The study, taken as a whole, reports: A roughly 80% specificity and around 89% sensitivity were achieved by a 13-signature model that separated ophthalmopathy from stable hyperthyroidism. Thyroid clonotypes that were expanded above 0.001 frequency mostly also appeared in blood. The model forecast ophthalmopathy progression, reaching 70.59% sensitivity and 72% to 75% specificity.

About this clonotype itself: Antigen specificity is unknown.

Amplification of the TCR beta CDR3 regions used RNA transcripts (as template). The first-round RT-PCR employed HTBI primers together with the Qiagen OneStep RT-PCR kit. A multiplex PCR was then performed as the second round. TCRdb ran MiXCR on the multiplex PCR reads and lists one entry per CDR3 protein. This table holds around 1.1 million distinct CDR3 sequences, roughly two fifths found once. Hyperthyroidism in these 18- to 65-year-old patients was newly diagnosed, lasting under 2 months. There are 17 residues in the CDR3. CDR1 is MNHEY, CDR2 SVGEGT, per germline. V dropped 5 bases and J dropped 9; count of bases not matched to a gene: 16.

J is TRBJ1-6 and V is TRBV6-2 or TRBV6-3; TRBD1 matches 7 bases. The receptor was derived from an adult man with Graves' hyperthyroidism. The sequenced material came from peripheral blood or thyroid tissue (not recorded which). CDR3 nucleotide sequence: TGTGCCAGCAGTGATCGAAGGACAGGCTTGTCGCGTTCACCCCTCCACTTT. Its protein is CASSDRRTGLSRSPLHF.